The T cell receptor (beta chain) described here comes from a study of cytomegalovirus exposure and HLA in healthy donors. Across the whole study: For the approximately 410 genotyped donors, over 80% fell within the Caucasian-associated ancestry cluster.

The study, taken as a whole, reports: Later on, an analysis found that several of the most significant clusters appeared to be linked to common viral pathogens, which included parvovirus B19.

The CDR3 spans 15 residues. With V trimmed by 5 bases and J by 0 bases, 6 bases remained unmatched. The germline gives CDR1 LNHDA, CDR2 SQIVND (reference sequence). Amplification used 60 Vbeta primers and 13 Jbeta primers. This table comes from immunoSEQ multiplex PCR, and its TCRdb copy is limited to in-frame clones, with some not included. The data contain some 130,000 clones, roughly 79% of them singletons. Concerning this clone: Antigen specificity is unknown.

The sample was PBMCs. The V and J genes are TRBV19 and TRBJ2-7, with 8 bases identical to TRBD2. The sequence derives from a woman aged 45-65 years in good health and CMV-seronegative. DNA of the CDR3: TGTGCCAGTAGTCTGGCGGGAGGTTCCTCCTACGAGCAGTACTTC. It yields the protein CASSLAGGSSYEQYF.